This T cell receptor beta chain was sequenced during a study of blood T cell repertoires in COVID-19. The V end lost 6 bases, the J end lost 4 bases, and 15 bases lay between the germline ends. Germline values: CDR1 KGHSH, CDR2 LQKENI. CDR3 length: 15 residues. Assay: immunoSEQ multiplex PCR; the TCRdb copy retains only in-frame clones and omits some. The top ten clones hold 2.5% to 3% of a sample with hundreds of thousands of clones, 87% of them seen once. The source is a woman in her 30s who had recovered from COVID-19. V is TRBV18 and J is TRBJ1-4; tentatively, D is TRBD1 (6 bases). Sequenced sample: PBMCs or T cells enriched from blood (not recorded which). The CDR3 spells CASSTLQGLNEKLFF. Written as DNA, the CDR3 is TGTGCCAGCTCTACCCTACAGGGCCTTAATGAAAAACTGTTTTTT.